The 16 T cell receptor beta chains below come from one sample, sequenced in a study of cytomegalovirus exposure and HLA in healthy donors. Profiled with immunoSEQ multiplex PCR; TCRdb holds only in-frame clones, not every one. The sample holds about 130,000 clones, 70% to 90% seen once. Sample: PBMCs. These receptors were obtained from a woman aged 25-40 years in good health and CMV-seropositive.

This sequence joins TRBV11-2 and TRBJ2-1; 7 positions match TRBD2. V lost 3 bases to trimming and J lost 4 bases; unmatched junction nucleotides: 6. The CDR3 covers 15 residues. Germline V gene sequence: CDR1 SGHAT, CDR2 FQNNGV. CDR3 region: CASSFQRDRYNEQFF. The CDR3 bases are TGTGCCAGCAGCTTTCAGCGGGATCGTTACAATGAGCAGTTCTTC.

The chain carries TRBV7-9 and TRBJ2-7, with TRBD2 identical over 8 bases. The germline CDR1 and CDR2 sequences are SEHNR and FQNEAQ (reference sequence). The CDR3 spans 14 residues. Losses at the gene ends were 0 bases for V and 3 bases for J; bases not matched to a gene: 1. CDR3 sequence (DNA): TGTGCCAGCAGCTTAGCGACTAGCGACTACGAGCAGTACTTC. It translates to CASSLATSDYEQYF. Complete variable domain (other parts from reference TRBV7-9 and TRBJ2-7): DTGVSQNPRHKITKRGQNVTFRCDPISEHNRLYWYRQTLGQGPEFLTYFQNEAQLEKSRLLSDRFSAERPKGSFSTLEIQRTEQGDSAMYLCASSLATSDYEQYFGPGTRLTVT.

This rearrangement joins TRBV18 to TRBJ1-1; D is uncertain. CDR1 and CDR2 (germline): KGHSH, LQKENI. Trimming took 2 bases from V and 1 from J, leaving 8 bases between them. The CDR3 has 14 residues. CDR3 DNA: TGTGCCAGCTCACCAGAGGTGGGGAACACTGAAGCTTTCTTT. Its protein is CASSPEVGNTEAFF.

Here the CDR3 reads CASSSLSGGDEQFF. CDR3 bases: TGTGCCAGCAGCTCCCTTAGCGGGGGAGATGAGCAGTTCTTC. The gene calls are TRBV5-6 and TRBJ2-1; 9 nucleotides agree with TRBD2. Unmatched junction bases numbered 6, after V lost 3 bases and J lost 8 bases. CDR3 size: 14 residues. In germline, CDR1 is SGHDT, CDR2 YYEEEE.

V usage is TRBV7-8 and J usage is TRBJ2-7, with 10 positions matching TRBD1. Per germline, CDR1 SGHVS and CDR2 FQNEAQ. J gave up 1 base and V 5 bases, and 5 bases lay outside the gene matches. The CDR3 contains 15 residues. The CDR3 DNA reads as TGTGCCAGCAGCAGGGACAGGGGACCTTCCTACGAGCAGTACTTC. Its translation: CASSRDRGPSYEQYF.

This chain connects TRBV2 to TRBJ1-4; TRBD1 matches at 8 bases. CDR3 length: 14 residues. CDR1 is SNHLY, CDR2 FYNNEI, per germline. Unmatched junction bases numbered 4, after V lost 4 bases and J lost 6 bases. The CDR3 here is CASSADRAYEKLFF. DNA for the CDR3: TGTGCCAGCAGTGCGGACAGGGCCTATGAAAAACTGTTTTTT.

V and J are TRBV19 and TRBJ2-7; D possibly corresponds to TRBD1 (5 bases). Between the trimmed V and J ends, which lost 1 base and 1 base, there was a span of 8 bases. Germline-derived CDR1 and CDR2 are LNHDA and SQIVND (reference sequence). The CDR3 has 14 residues. The CDR3 sequence is CASSIVTGSYEQYF. CDR3 in DNA: TGTGCCAGTAGTATAGTTACAGGATCCTACGAGCAGTACTTC.

This chain connects TRBV6-1 to TRBJ1-6; no clear D. CDR1 is MNHNS, CDR2 SASEGT, per germline. The CDR3 runs to 12 residues. Trimming left V 3 bases short and J 11 bases short, with 8 bases between. CDR3 residues: CASSEEGTPLHF. The CDR3 DNA follows: TGTGCCAGCAGTGAGGAGGGCACACCCCTCCACTTT.

This clone was picked up one time. This chain connects TRBV18 to TRBJ1-2; TRBD1 might be the D (6 bases). V was shortened by 2 bases and J by 8 bases, with 12 bases between the two germline ends. The germline V gene encodes CDR1 KGHSH and CDR2 LQKENI. The CDR3 consists of 13 residues. The DNA of the CDR3 is TGTGCCAGCTCACCAGGTGCAGGGGAGGGCTACACCTTC. Protein product: CASSPGAGEGYTF.

V usage is TRBV6-5 and J usage is TRBJ2-7; TRBD1 matches 8 bases. Germline V gene sequence: CDR1 MNHEY, CDR2 SVGAGI. The CDR3 consists of 14 residues. V gave up 6 bases and J gave up 5 bases; unmatched junction bases: 9. Written as DNA, the CDR3 is TGTGCCAGCAGCAACTACAGGGGGTCCCACGAGCAGTACTTC. This codes for CASSNYRGSHEQYF.

The gene calls are TRBV5-1 and TRBJ2-7, with a tentative D call TRBD1 (6 bases). Deletions cut 5 bases from V and 0 bases from J, with 15 bases between. The CDR3 is made up of 15 amino acids. The germline V gene encodes CDR1 SGHRS and CDR2 YFSETQ. CDR3 coding DNA: TGCGCCAGCAGTCTCACAGGGTCAAGCTCCTACGAGCAGTACTTC. Translation: CASSLTGSSSYEQYF.

This chain connects TRBV27 to TRBJ1-1, with D maybe TRBD1 (5 bases). Germline V lookup: CDR1 MNHEY, CDR2 SMNVEV (reference sequence). Trimming pared 5 bases from V and 0 bases from J, leaving 10 bases between. This CDR3 has 14 residues. CDR3 coding DNA: TGTGCCAGCAGTAGTCAGGGAATGAACACTGAAGCTTTCTTT. Translated, it gives CASSSQGMNTEAFF.

The rearrangement joins TRBV11-2 to TRBJ2-1, with 8 bases matching TRBD2. Germline-derived CDR1 and CDR2 are SGHAT and FQNNGV. With 0 bases clipped from V and 3 bases from J, the junction kept 4 bases outside the gene matches. The CDR3 is 16 residues long. The chain's CDR3 is CASSLDPGLVYNEQFF. CDR3 coding DNA: TGTGCCAGCAGCTTAGACCCGGGACTAGTCTACAATGAGCAGTTCTTC.

The chain has TRBV5-6 and TRBJ2-5, with 9 bases aligning to TRBD2. V was clipped by 1 base and J by 5 bases; unmatched bases: 9. Germline CDR1 SGHDT, CDR2 YYEEEE. CDR3 length: 16 residues. The CDR3 DNA is TGTGCCAGCAGCTTGAAGGTCCTAGCGGGGTCGGAGACCCAGTACTTC. It translates to CASSLKVLAGSETQYF.

This chain joins TRBV2 and TRBJ2-5; D gene unclear. The CDR3 is made up of 11 amino acids. Trimming stripped 5 bases from V and 5 bases from J, with 6 bases between. The germline V gene has CDR1 SNHLY and CDR2 FYNNEI. CDR3 coding DNA: TGTGCCAGCAGTCCCCGGGAGACCCAGTACTTC. Translated, it gives CASSPRETQYF.

This clone was observed a single time. The CDR3, as DNA: TGTGCCAGCTCACCACAGGGGGCAGGAACTAATGAAAAACTGTTTTTT. Translated: CASSPQGAGTNEKLFF. The chain is built from TRBV18 and TRBJ1-4; 7 bases are shared with TRBD1. The CDR3 sequence is 16 residues long. Germline assignment: CDR1 KGHSH and CDR2 LQKENI. With 1 base clipped from V and 1 base from J, the junction kept 3 bases outside the gene matches. The entire variable domain, with the rest obtained from reference TRBV18 and TRBJ1-4, is as follows: NAGVMQNPRHLVRRRGQEARLRCSPMKGHSHVYWYRQLPEEGLKFMVYLQKENIIDESGMPKERFSAEFPKEGPSILRIQQVVRGDSAAYFCASSPQGAGTNEKLFFGSGTQLSVL.